This entry lists 29 T cell receptor beta chains sequenced from one sample in a study of T cell responses to AZD1222 COVID-19 vaccine. TCRdb keeps only in-frame clones here, not all; method: immunoSEQ multiplex PCR. The sample has around 140,000 clones, about 91% seen once; the top ten hold 1.5% to 2%. The sequenced sample was peripheral blood, obtained 28 days after the second AZD1222 dose. Receptor source: an adult who received the AZD1222 COVID-19 vaccine.

J is TRBJ2-6 and V is TRBV5-1; D is perhaps TRBD2 (5 bases). Germline lookup yields CDR1 SGHRS and CDR2 YFSETQ. The CDR3 has 13 residues. V gave up 9 bases and J gave up 4 bases, with 11 bases separating them. CDR3 loop: CATRGRGANVLTF. CDR3 nucleotide sequence: TGCGCCACTCGGGGTCGGGGGGCCAACGTCCTGACTTTC.

The chain recombines TRBV6-5 with TRBJ2-1; the D gene could be TRBD1 or TRBD2 (5 bases each). This CDR3 is built from 14 residues. Trimming took 6 bases from V and 6 from J, leaving 15 bases between them. Germline lookup yields CDR1 MNHEY and CDR2 SVGAGI. The CDR3 sequence: CASRGTRGANEQFF. In DNA form, the CDR3 reads TGTGCCAGCAGGGGGACCCGAGGGGCCAATGAGCAGTTCTTC.

The rearrangement uses TRBV6-5 and TRBJ1-1; D unclear. This CDR3 region has 13 residues. Germline CDR1 is MNHEY and CDR2 is SVGAGI. The germline V and J ends were trimmed by 6 bases and 4 bases, with 12 bases remaining between them. This chain's CDR3 is CASRDPRSTEAFF. The CDR3 DNA reads TGTGCCAGCAGGGACCCAAGGAGCACTGAAGCTTTCTTT.

J is TRBJ2-1 and V is TRBV5-1, with D tentatively TRBD1 (5 bases). The CDR3 has 15 residues. Germline loops: CDR1 SGHRS, CDR2 YFSETQ. The ends were cut back, 2 bases at V and 4 bases at J, with 13 bases in the middle. The CDR3 is CASSLGASIYNEQFF. CDR3 nucleotides: TGCGCCAGCAGCTTAGGGGCTAGTATTTACAATGAGCAGTTCTTC.

The CDR3 protein is CASSFAGSYEQYV. DNA for the CDR3: TGTGCCAGCAGCTTCGCTGGAAGCTACGAGCAGTACGTC. J is TRBJ2-7 and V is TRBV7-9; the D is unclear. CDR1 is SEHNR and CDR2 is FQNEAQ in the germline V gene (reference sequence). V was trimmed by 3 bases and J by 3 bases, leaving 9 bases between them. This CDR3 spans 13 amino acids.

The chain recombines TRBV18 with TRBJ1-1, with D hard to call. The germline V and J ends were trimmed by 2 bases and 4 bases, with 11 bases remaining between them. This CDR3 contains 14 residues. The germline V gene has CDR1 KGHSH and CDR2 LQKENI. CDR3 protein: CASSPEQVATEAFF. The CDR3 DNA is TGTGCCAGCTCACCAGAACAAGTTGCCACTGAAGCTTTCTTT.

This rearrangement joins TRBV5-1 to TRBJ2-7, with D possibly matching TRBD2 (6 bases). The CDR3 is 14 amino acids. Trimming cost V 4 bases and J 3 bases, with 14 bases left between them. The germline V gene has CDR1 SGHRS and CDR2 YFSETQ. Here the CDR3 DNA reads TGCGCCAGCAGCGTTACCCCGGGGGTCTACGAGCAGTACTTC. It is translated as CASSVTPGVYEQYF.

This chain connects TRBV21-1 to TRBJ1-2; the D segment call TRBD1 is taken from the table without a DNA check. TRBV21-1 is labeled a pseudogene. The CDR3 runs to 17 residues. The CDR3 loop is CASSKRTEAGDIYGYTF. The CDR3 nucleotides are TGTGCCAGCAGCAAACGAACGGAGGCAGGGGATATCTATGGCTACACCTTC.

V usage is TRBV11-1 and J usage is TRBJ2-7; perhaps TRBD1 as D (6 bases). V lost 4 bases, J lost 7 bases, and 17 bases lay in between. This CDR3 contains 14 residues. Germline CDR1 and CDR2: SGHAT and FQDESV (reference sequence). CDR3 sequence reads: CASSSGSTGREQYV. The CDR3 nucleotides are TGTGCCAGCAGCTCAGGGTCGACAGGTCGGGAGCAGTACGTC.

The chain has TRBV30 and TRBJ1-1; D remains ambiguous. From germline, CDR1 is GTSNPN and CDR2 SVGIG (reference sequence). The ends were cut back, 0 bases at V and 3 bases at J, with 2 bases in the middle. This CDR3 comprises 11 residues. CDR3 protein: CAWSVYTEAFF. The CDR3 DNA reads TGTGCCTGGAGTGTCTACACTGAAGCTTTCTTT.

CDR3 DNA: TGCGCCAGCAGCTTGGAGTGGGGCGCGGCAAGTCATGGCTACACCTTC. Translating gives CASSLEWGAASHGYTF. V and J are TRBV5-1 and TRBJ1-2, with a possible D match to TRBD1 (5 bases). Trimming took off 0 bases at V and 6 bases at J, with 18 bases between the two ends. The CDR3 sequence is 16 residues long. Germline V lookup: CDR1 SGHRS, CDR2 YFSETQ. Looking up the rest from reference TRBV5-1 and TRBJ1-2 gives the full variable domain: KAGVTQTPRYLIKTRGQQVTLSCSPISGHRSVSWYQQTPGQGLQFLFEYFSETQRNKGNFPGRFSGRQFSNSRSEMNVSTLELGDSALYLCASSLEWGAASHGYTFGSGTRLTVV.

This clone was observed a single time. The rearrangement uses TRBV6-2 or TRBV6-3 and TRBJ1-6; D is ambiguous. This CDR3 is built from 13 residues. Germline V lookup: CDR1 MNHEY, CDR2 SVGEGT. The V gene lost 5 bases and the J gene lost 6 bases, with 8 bases spanning the gap. CDR3 protein: CASSHNLNSPLHF. CDR3 coding DNA: TGTGCCAGCAGTCACAACCTTAATTCACCCCTCCACTTT.

The chain's CDR3 is CASSYWGNTDTQYF. As DNA, the CDR3 is TGTGCCAGCAGTTACTGGGGGAACACAGATACGCAGTATTTT. The chain couples TRBV6-2 or TRBV6-3 to TRBJ2-3, with D possibly being TRBD1 or TRBD2 (5 bases each). Trimming shortened V by 1 base and J by 2 bases, and 7 bases separated the two germline ends. This CDR3 is built from 14 residues. Per the germline V gene, CDR1 is MNHEY and CDR2 is SVGEGT.

The chain has TRBV30 and TRBJ1-5; D might be TRBD1 (6 bases). The CDR3 is made up of 15 amino acids. The V gene's germline CDR1 is GTSNPN and CDR2 SVGIG (reference sequence). V dropped 4 bases and J dropped 0 bases, with 13 bases sitting between them. CDR3 bases: TGTGCCTGGAACCCAGGGGCGTATAGCAATCAGCCCCAGCATTTT. This codes for CAWNPGAYSNQPQHF.

The V gene is TRBV4-2, the J gene TRBJ1-5; 9 bases align to TRBD1. In germline, CDR1 is LGHNA, CDR2 YNFKEQ. The CDR3 has 16 amino acids. Trimming took 0 bases from V and 7 from J; bases not matched to a gene: 7. CDR3 sequence (DNA): TGTGCCAGCAGCCAAGAGCGGACAGGGGCCGGACAGCCCCAGCATTTT. This encodes CASSQERTGAGQPQHF.

CDR3 nucleotides: TGTGCCAGCAGTGAAAGTGAACTTGCATCTATCGGTGGAAAACTGTTTTTT. It is translated as CASSESELASIGGKLFF. The chain couples TRBV2 to TRBJ1-4, with D unclear. Between the trimmed V and J ends, which lost 2 bases and 10 bases, there was a span of 23 bases. This CDR3 has 17 amino acids. CDR1 and CDR2 (germline): SNHLY, FYNNEI.

The chain has TRBV5-4 and TRBJ1-4; D gene unclear. The CDR3 totals 16 residues. In germline, CDR1 is SGHNT, CDR2 YYREEE (reference sequence). The V and J ends lost 1 base and 0 bases respectively, with 10 bases between them. Here the CDR3 reads CASSLSSGATNEKLFF. The CDR3 nucleotides are TGTGCCAGCAGCTTGTCGAGTGGGGCAACTAATGAAAAACTGTTTTTT. Drawing the rest from reference TRBV5-4 and TRBJ1-4, the complete variable domain is ETGVTQSPTHLIKTRGQQVTLRCSSQSGHNTVSWYQQALGQGPQFIFQYYREEENGRGNFPPRFSGLQFPNYSSELNVNALELDDSALYLCASSLSSGATNEKLFFGSGTQLSVL.

The V gene is TRBV3-1 (or the pseudogene TRBV3-2), the J gene TRBJ1-2; TRBD1 is a possible D gene (6 bases). V was clipped by 2 bases and J by 6 bases, with 10 bases between them. The CDR3 covers 13 residues. CDR1 is LGHDT, CDR2 YNNKEL, per germline (reference sequence). DNA for the CDR3: TGTGCCAGCAGCCAACTGTACAGGGATGGCTACACCTTC. Protein: CASSQLYRDGYTF.

The J gene is TRBJ2-7, the V gene TRBV4-3, with D unresolved. The V end lost 0 bases, the J end lost 4 bases, and 7 bases lay between the germline ends. The germline CDR1 and CDR2 sequences are LGHNA and YSLEER. The CDR3 runs 13 residues. In DNA form, the CDR3 reads TGCGCCAGCAGCCAAGATCTCGGATACGAGCAGTACGTC. The encoded protein is CASSQDLGYEQYV.

The CDR3 is CASRSPTGQGLAGDSYEQYV. For the CDR3, the DNA is TGTGCAAGTCGCTCCCCAACGGGGCAGGGGTTAGCGGGGGACTCCTACGAGCAGTACGTC. The chain links TRBV12-2 to TRBJ2-7; the DNA was not used to check the table's D call, TRBD2. TRBV12-2 is flagged as a pseudogene. The CDR3 is made up of 20 amino acids.

The V gene is TRBV9, the J gene TRBJ2-3; the match to TRBD1 covers 12 bases. V lost 3 bases, J lost 5 bases, and 7 bases stayed unmatched. CDR1 and CDR2 from the germline V gene are SGDLS and YYNGEE. The CDR3 has 16 amino acids. Here the CDR3 DNA reads TGTGCCAGCAGCGACCCCGGGACAGGGGGCGTAGATACGCAGTATTTT. Translating gives CASSDPGTGGVDTQYF.

The chain has TRBV3-1 (or the pseudogene TRBV3-2) and TRBJ2-5; tentative D call: TRBD2 (6 bases). The CDR3 is made up of 12 amino acids. Germline V CDR1 and CDR2: LGHDT, YNNKEL (reference sequence). The V end was cut by 8 bases, the J end by 5 bases, with 12 bases between. The CDR3 sequence is CASHRGGETQYF. As DNA, the CDR3 is TGTGCCAGCCACCGTGGAGGGGAGACCCAGTACTTC.

The gene calls are TRBV5-1 and TRBJ2-5; D unresolved. Germline V CDR1 and CDR2: SGHRS, YFSETQ. V was shortened by 2 bases and J by 4 bases, with 12 bases between the two germline ends. This CDR3 region has 14 residues. The CDR3: CASSFSRFSETQYF. DNA for the CDR3: TGCGCCAGCAGCTTCTCACGCTTTTCAGAGACCCAGTACTTC.

V gene TRBV5-4 combines with J gene TRBJ2-5, with a tentative D call TRBD1 (5 bases). Trimming took 2 bases from V and 5 from J, leaving 13 bases between them. Looked up from germline, CDR1 is SGHNT and CDR2 is YYREEE (reference sequence). The CDR3 is 14 amino acids. CDR3 nucleotide sequence: TGTGCCAGCAGCTTTGAAGGGGTTGAGGAGACCCAGTACTTC. It translates to CASSFEGVEETQYF.

This rearrangement joins TRBV18 to TRBJ1-1, with D perhaps matching TRBD1 (6 bases). The CDR3 is 15 residues long. V lost 2 bases to trimming and J lost 2 bases, with 12 bases between them. Per the germline V gene, CDR1 is KGHSH and CDR2 is LQKENI. The CDR3 bases are TGTGCCAGCTCACCAACGCCGGGGGCCAACACTGAAGCTTTCTTT. Its translation: CASSPTPGANTEAFF.

J is TRBJ2-1 and V is TRBV7-9; no reliable D call. The CDR3 contains 14 residues. CDR1 is SEHNR, CDR2 FQNEAQ, per germline (reference sequence). The ends were cut back, 1 base at V and 8 bases at J, with 12 bases in the middle. The CDR3 nucleotides read TGTGCCAGCAGCTTAGGTACCTCTTGGGATGAGCAGTTCTTC. Amino acids: CASSLGTSWDEQFF. Drawing the rest from reference TRBV7-9 and TRBJ2-1, the complete variable domain is DTGVSQNPRHKITKRGQNVTFRCDPISEHNRLYWYRQTLGQGPEFLTYFQNEAQLEKSRLLSDRFSAERPKGSFSTLEIQRTEQGDSAMYLCASSLGTSWDEQFFGPGTRLTVL.

J is TRBJ2-3 and V is TRBV7-9; TRBD1 agrees at 9 bases. CDR3 length equals 16 residues. Germline trimming cut 1 base from V and 3 bases from J; bases unmatched to any gene: 5. Germline lookup yields CDR1 SEHNR and CDR2 FQNEAQ (reference sequence). The CDR3 DNA is TGTGCCAGCAGCTTAGGTAGGACAGGGGCGACAGATACGCAGTATTTT. As protein: CASSLGRTGATDTQYF.

The V and J genes are TRBV7-8 and TRBJ1-1, with 7 bases aligning to TRBD1. Germline CDR1 and CDR2: SGHVS and FQNEAQ. The CDR3 runs 14 residues. V trimming: 4 bases; J trimming: 4 bases; junction bases outside the gene matches: 6. CDR3 nucleotide sequence: TGTGCCAGCAGCTCTAGTGCAGGGGGCACTGAAGCTTTCTTT. Translating it yields CASSSSAGGTEAFF.

The chain has TRBV11-2 and TRBJ2-5, with unresolved D. The germline CDR1 and CDR2 sequences are SGHAT and FQNNGV. The CDR3 contains 14 residues. V lost 1 base to trimming and J lost 1 base, with 7 bases between them. The CDR3 loop is CASSLGASQETQYF. The CDR3 DNA follows: TGTGCCAGCAGCTTAGGGGCCTCCCAAGAGACCCAGTACTTC.